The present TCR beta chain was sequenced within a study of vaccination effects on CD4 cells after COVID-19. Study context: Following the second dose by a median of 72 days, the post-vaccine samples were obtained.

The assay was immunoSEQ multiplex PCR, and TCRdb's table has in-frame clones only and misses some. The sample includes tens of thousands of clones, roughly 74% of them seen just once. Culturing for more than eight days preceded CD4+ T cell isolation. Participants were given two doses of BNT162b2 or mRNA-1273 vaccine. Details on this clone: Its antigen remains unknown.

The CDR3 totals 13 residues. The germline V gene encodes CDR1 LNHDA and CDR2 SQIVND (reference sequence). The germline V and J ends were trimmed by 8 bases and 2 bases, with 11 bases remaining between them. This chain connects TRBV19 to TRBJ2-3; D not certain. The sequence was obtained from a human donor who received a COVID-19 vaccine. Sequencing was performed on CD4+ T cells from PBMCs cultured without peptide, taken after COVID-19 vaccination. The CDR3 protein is CASERRDTDTQYF. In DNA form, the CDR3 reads TGTGCCAGTGAAAGACGAGACACAGATACGCAGTATTTT.